These T cell receptor beta chains were read from a single sample in a study of blood T cell repertoires in COVID-19. Profiled with immunoSEQ multiplex PCR; TCRdb holds only in-frame clones, not every one. The sample includes roughly 50,000 clones, about 86% of them seen just once. Sequenced: peripheral blood. The receptor set was obtained from a woman over 75 with acute or convalescent COVID-19. The CDR3 runs from the conserved cysteine through the conserved F or W. A D gene is named only where the DNA matches it firmly. Rows may omit the clone size; those that give it use once, few, many or a size class.

CASSPPGGPVDTQYF TGTGCCAGCTCACCCCCGGGGGGGCCCGTAGATACGCAGTATTTT TRBJ2-3 TRBD2 TRBV18 .
CSVQGALKDTQYF TGCAGCGTGCAGGGGGCGCTTAAAGATACGCAGTATTTT TRBJ2-3 TRBD1 TRBV29-1 .
CASSQASGNQPQHF TGTGCCAGCAGCCAAGCGTCGGGTAATCAGCCCCAGCATTTT TRBJ1-5 . TRBV3-1/TRBV3-2 .
CASRDRVNTEAFF TGTGCCAGCAGGGACAGAGTGAACACTGAAGCTTTCTTT TRBJ1-1 . TRBV2 once
CASSLGQGIGYTF TGTGCCAGCAGCTTGGGGCAGGGGATTGGCTACACCTTC TRBJ1-2 . TRBV5-8 .
CASSPGTGIYQPQHF TGTGCCAGCAGCCCCGGGACAGGGATCTATCAGCCCCAGCATTTT TRBJ1-5 TRBD1 TRBV3-1/TRBV3-2 .
CASTPDRGKTYEQYF TGTGCCAGCACACCCGACAGGGGAAAAACCTACGAGCAGTACTTC TRBJ2-7 TRBD1 TRBV2 .
CASSFRSILTNASNQPQHF TGTGCCAGCAGCTTCCGTTCCATCCTAACGAATGCAAGCAATCAGCCCCAGCATTTT TRBJ1-5 . TRBV5-6 .
CASSLRLAGSTDTQYF TGTGCCAGCAGCTTGAGGTTAGCGGGGAGCACAGATACGCAGTATTTT TRBJ2-3 TRBD2 TRBV5-4 few
CATSAPVGLAGGRQETQYF TGTGCCACCAGCGCCCCGGTGGGGCTAGCGGGGGGCCGGCAAGAGACCCAGTACTTC TRBJ2-5 TRBD2 TRBV15 .
CASTGGYEQYF TGTGCCAGTACAGGGGGCTACGAGCAGTACTTC TRBJ2-7 TRBD1 TRBV19 .
CAWREGAAPWFF TGTGCCTGGAGGGAAGGGGCTGCTCCCTGGTTCTTC TRBJ2-1 . TRBV30 .
CASSKGQAAGELFF TGTGCCAGCAGCAAGGGACAGGCCGCCGGGGAGCTGTTTTTT TRBJ2-2 TRBD1 TRBV6-5 .
CASSPGQPRSGNTIYF TGTGCCAGCTCACCGGGACAGCCACGCTCTGGAAACACCATATATTTT TRBJ1-3 TRBD1 TRBV18 .
CASSVGRGQGNTEAFF TGTGCCAGCAGCGTAGGGAGGGGACAGGGAAACACTGAAGCTTTCTTT TRBJ1-1 TRBD1 TRBV9 few
CASSLAGGVEKLFF TGCGCCAGCAGCTTGGCCGGAGGGGTTGAAAAACTGTTTTTT TRBJ1-4 . TRBV5-1 .
CASSTLAGPSYNEQFF TGTGCCAGCAGTACCCTAGCGGGGCCCTCCTACAATGAGCAGTTCTTC TRBJ2-1 TRBD2 TRBV27 .